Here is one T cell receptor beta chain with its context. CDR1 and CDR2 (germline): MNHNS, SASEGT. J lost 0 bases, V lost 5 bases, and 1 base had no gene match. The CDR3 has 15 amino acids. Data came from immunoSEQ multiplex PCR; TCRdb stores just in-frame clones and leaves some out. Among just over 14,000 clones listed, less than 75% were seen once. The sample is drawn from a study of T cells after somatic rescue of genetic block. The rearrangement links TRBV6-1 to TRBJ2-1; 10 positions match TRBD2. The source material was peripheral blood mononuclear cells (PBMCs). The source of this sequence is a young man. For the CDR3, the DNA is TGTGCCAGCAGTTCTAGCGGGAGCTCCTACAATGAGCAGTTCTTC. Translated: CASSSSGSSYNEQFF.